Listed here is a single T cell receptor (beta chain). Its antigen is currently unknown. This sample is drawn from a study of T-cell memory formation after mild COVID-19. General observations from the study: Contracting CD4+ clones lay largely in CM and EM, with CD8+ ones residing in EMRA. The SARS-CoV-2 specificity of second-wave clones reaching peak at day 37 remained unverified.

Each CDR3 protein is one row after TCRdb ran MiXCR on the 5' RACE reads. This sample has more than 400,000 distinct CDR3 sequences, with 15% to 20% found just once. CDR3 length: 12 amino acids. Germline CDR1 ENHRY, CDR2 SYGVKD. Between the trimmed V and J ends, which lost 3 bases and 15 bases, there was a span of 15 bases. V gene TRBV10-3 combines with J gene TRBJ2-1; the D is unclear. This clonotype was sampled from an adult woman who had mild COVID-19 (a few samples of this study predate the infection). Cell type and time point are not known. The specimen sequenced was PBMCs or a T cell subset sorted from them (not recorded which). Written as DNA, the CDR3 is TGTGCCATCAGTGATGGTGACTCCGGGCCGTTCTTC. Translated, it gives CAISDGDSGPFF.